A single sample gave rise to the 3 T cell receptor beta chains below, sequenced in a study of monozygotic twins with inflammatory bowel disease. TCRdb reprocessed the 5' RACE reads and stores each CDR3 protein as one record, lacking DNA. This sample's table reports about 210,000 distinct CDR3 sequences. Source material: blood. The receptor source for this set is a human donor with ulcerative colitis or Crohn's disease, or a healthy co-twin of an affected twin (not recorded which).

The chain employs TRBV7-2 and TRBJ1-2. CDR1 and CDR2 from the germline V gene are SGHTA and FQGNSA. This CDR3 region has 13 residues. The CDR3 here is CASSSTDPRGYTF.

This chain connects TRBV29-1 to TRBJ1-1; with no DNA, the TCRdb D assignment of TRBD1 cannot be verified. CDR1 is SQVTM, CDR2 ANQGSEA, per germline. The length of the CDR3 is 13 residues. CDR3 sequence: CSVEGTVNTEAFF.

CDR3 region: CASSLTGVTEAFF. The chain couples TRBV27 to TRBJ1-1; the D call of TRBD1 rests on TCRdb alone, since no DNA is present to check it. Looked up from germline, CDR1 is MNHEY and CDR2 is SMNVEV (reference sequence). The CDR3 covers 13 residues.